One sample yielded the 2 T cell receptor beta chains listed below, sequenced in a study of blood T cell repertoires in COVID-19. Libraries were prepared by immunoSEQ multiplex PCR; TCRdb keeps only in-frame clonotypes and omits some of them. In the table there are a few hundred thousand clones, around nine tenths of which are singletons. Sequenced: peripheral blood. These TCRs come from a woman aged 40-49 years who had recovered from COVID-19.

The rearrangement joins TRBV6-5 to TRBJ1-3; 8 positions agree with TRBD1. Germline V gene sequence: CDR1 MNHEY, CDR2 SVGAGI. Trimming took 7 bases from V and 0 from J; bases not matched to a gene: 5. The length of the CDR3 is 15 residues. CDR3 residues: CASNRQGTSGNTIYF. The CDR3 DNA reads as TGTGCCAGCAACCGACAGGGGACCTCTGGAAACACCATATATTTT.

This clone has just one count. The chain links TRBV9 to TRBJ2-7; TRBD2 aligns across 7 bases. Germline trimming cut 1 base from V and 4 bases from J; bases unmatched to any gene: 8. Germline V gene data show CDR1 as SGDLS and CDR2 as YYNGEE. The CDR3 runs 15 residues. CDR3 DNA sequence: TGTGCCAGCAGCGTACTAGCGGCCGGGGGGTACGAGCAGTACTTC. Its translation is CASSVLAAGGYEQYF.